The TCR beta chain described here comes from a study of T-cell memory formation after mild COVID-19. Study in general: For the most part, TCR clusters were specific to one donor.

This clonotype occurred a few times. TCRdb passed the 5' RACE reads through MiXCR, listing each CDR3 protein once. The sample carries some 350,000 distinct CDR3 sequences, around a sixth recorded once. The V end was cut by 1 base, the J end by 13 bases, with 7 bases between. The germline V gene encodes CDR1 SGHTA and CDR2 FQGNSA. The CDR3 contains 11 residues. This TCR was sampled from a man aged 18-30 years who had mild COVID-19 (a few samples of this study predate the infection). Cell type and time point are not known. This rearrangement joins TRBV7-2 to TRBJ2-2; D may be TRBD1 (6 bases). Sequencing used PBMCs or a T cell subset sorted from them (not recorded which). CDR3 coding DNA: TGTGCCAGCAGCTTAGGGACAGTGCTGTTTTTT. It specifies CASSLGTVLFF.